This T cell receptor (beta chain) was found in a study of blood T cell repertoires in COVID-19. The method was immunoSEQ multiplex PCR; TCRdb's version includes in-frame clones alone and lacks a portion of them. Seen here are approximately 70,000 clones, roughly 70% observed once, and the top ten hold about half. V lost 6 bases to trimming and J lost 4 bases, with 12 bases between them. Per germline, CDR1 MNHEY and CDR2 SVGEGT. The CDR3 totals 13 residues. The material sequenced was PBMCs or T cells enriched from blood (not recorded which). V gene TRBV6-2 or TRBV6-3 combines with J gene TRBJ1-1; maybe TRBD1 (6 bases). This receptor was obtained from a woman aged 55-69 years who had been exposed to COVID-19. Written as DNA, the CDR3 is TGTGCCAGCAGCCACCGACAGGCCACTGAAGCTTTCTTT. This sequence encodes CASSHRQATEAFF.